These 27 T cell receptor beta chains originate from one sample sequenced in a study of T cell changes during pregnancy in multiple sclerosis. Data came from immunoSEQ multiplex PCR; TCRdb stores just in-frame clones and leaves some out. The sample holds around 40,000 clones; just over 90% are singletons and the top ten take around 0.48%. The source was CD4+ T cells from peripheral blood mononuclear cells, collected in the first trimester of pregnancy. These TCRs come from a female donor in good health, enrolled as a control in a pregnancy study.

In DNA, the CDR3 is TGTGCCAGTAGTATTTGGGGGGTACGCACTGAAGCTTTCTTT. Translation: CASSIWGVRTEAFF. The J gene is TRBJ1-1, the V gene TRBV19; weak D call: TRBD1 (5 bases). This CDR3 has 14 residues. Between the trimmed V and J ends, which lost 3 bases and 4 bases, there was a span of 12 bases. Germline V gene data show CDR1 as LNHDA and CDR2 as SQIVND (reference sequence).

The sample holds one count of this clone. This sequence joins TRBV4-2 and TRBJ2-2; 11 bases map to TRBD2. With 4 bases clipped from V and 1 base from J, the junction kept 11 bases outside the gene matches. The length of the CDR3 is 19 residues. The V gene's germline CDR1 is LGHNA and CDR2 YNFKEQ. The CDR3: CASSPHGSGGARNTGELFF. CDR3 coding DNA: TGTGCCAGCAGCCCCCACGGTAGCGGGGGGGCCCGGAACACCGGGGAGCTGTTTTTT.

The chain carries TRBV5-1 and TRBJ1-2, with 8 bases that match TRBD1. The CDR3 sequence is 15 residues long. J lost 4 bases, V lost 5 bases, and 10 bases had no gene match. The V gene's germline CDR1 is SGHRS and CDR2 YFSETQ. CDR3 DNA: TGCGCCAGCAGACCGGACAGGGTTTCGTTCTATGGCTACACCTTC. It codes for CASRPDRVSFYGYTF.

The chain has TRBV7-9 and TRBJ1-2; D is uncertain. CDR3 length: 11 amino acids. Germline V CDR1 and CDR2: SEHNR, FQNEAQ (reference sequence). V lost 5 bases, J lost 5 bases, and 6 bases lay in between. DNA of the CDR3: TGTGCCAGCAGCCCCCCGTATGGCTACACCTTC. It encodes CASSPPYGYTF.

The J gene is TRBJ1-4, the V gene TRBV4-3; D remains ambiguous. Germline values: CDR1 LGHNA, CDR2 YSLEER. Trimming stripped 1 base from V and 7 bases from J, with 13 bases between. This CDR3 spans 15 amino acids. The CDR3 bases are TGCGCCAGCAGCCAAGGGGCGAGGAGGGCTGAAAAACTGTTTTTT. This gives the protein CASSQGARRAEKLFF.

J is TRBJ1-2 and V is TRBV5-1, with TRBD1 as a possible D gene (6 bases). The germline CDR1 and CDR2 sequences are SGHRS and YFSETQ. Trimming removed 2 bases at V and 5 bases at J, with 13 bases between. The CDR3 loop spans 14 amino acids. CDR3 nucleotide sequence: TGCGCCAGCAGCTTCGGCCAGGGGTTATATGGCTACACCTTC. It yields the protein CASSFGQGLYGYTF.

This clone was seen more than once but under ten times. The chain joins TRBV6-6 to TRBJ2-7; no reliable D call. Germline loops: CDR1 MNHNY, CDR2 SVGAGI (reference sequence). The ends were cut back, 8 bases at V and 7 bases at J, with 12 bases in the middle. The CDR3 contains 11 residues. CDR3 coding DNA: TGTGCCAGCGGTACGAGCTGGGAGCAGTACTTC. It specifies CASGTSWEQYF.

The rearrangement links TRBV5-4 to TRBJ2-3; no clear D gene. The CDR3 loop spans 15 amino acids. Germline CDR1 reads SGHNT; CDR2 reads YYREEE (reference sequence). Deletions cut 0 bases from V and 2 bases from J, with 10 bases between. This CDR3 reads CASSLDRGYTDTQYF. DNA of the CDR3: TGTGCCAGCAGCTTGGATCGCGGATACACAGATACGCAGTATTTT.

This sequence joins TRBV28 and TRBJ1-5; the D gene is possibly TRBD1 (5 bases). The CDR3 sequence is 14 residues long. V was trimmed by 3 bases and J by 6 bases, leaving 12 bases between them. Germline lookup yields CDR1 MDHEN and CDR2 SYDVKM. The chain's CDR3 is CASSLIREGQPQHF. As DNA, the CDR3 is TGTGCCAGCAGTTTGATCAGGGAAGGTCAGCCCCAGCATTTT.

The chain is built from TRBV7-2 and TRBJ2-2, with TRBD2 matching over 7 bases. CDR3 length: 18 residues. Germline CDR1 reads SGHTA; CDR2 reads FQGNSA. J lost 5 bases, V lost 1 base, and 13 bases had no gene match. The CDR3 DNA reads TGTGCCAGCAGCTTAGGGGTCCGGGGAGGGCGGCGGACCGGGGAGCTGTTTTTT. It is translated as CASSLGVRGGRRTGELFF.

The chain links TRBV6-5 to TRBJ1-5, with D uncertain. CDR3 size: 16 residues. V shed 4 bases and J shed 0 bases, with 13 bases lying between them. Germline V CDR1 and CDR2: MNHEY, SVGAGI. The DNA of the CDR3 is TGTGCCAGCAGTTCCCGGGGTATCGGTAGCAATCAGCCCCAGCATTTT. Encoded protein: CASSSRGIGSNQPQHF.

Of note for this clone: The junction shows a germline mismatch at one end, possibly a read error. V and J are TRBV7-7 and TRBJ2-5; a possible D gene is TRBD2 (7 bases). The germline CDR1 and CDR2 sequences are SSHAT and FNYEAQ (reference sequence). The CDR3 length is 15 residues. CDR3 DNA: TGTGCTAGCAGCTTAGAGGGGCGGGGGCGAGAGACCCAGTACTTC. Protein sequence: CASSLEGRGRETQYF.

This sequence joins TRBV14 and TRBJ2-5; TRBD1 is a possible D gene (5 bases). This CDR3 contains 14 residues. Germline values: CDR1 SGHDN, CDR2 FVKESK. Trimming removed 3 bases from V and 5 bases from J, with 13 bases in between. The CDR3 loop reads CASSQVQVGETQYF. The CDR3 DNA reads TGTGCCAGCAGCCAGGTACAGGTCGGCGAGACCCAGTACTTC.

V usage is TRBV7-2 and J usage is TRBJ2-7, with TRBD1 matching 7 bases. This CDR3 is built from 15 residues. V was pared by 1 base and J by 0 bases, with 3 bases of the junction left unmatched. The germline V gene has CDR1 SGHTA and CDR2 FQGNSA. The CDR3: CASSLGQGSSYEQYF. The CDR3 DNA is TGTGCCAGCAGCTTAGGACAGGGAAGCTCCTACGAGCAGTACTTC.

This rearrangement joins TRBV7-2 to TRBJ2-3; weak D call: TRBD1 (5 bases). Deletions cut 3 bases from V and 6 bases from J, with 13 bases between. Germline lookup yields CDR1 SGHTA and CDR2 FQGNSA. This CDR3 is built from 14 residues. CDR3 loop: CASSLDQGADTQYF. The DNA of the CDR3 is TGTGCCAGCAGCTTGGACCAGGGCGCTGATACGCAGTATTTT. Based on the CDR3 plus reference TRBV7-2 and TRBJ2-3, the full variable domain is GAGVSQSPSNKVTEKGKDVELRCDPISGHTALYWYRQSLGQGLEFLIYFQGNSAPDKSGLPSDRFSAERTGGSVSTLTIQRTQQEDSAVYLCASSLDQGADTQYFGPGTRLTVL.

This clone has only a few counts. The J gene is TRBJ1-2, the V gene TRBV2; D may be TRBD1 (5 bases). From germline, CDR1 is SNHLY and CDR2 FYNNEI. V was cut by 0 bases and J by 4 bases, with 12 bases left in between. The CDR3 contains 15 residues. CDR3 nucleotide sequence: TGTGCCAGCAGTGAAGCGCCGGGGGTGGGCTATGGCTACACCTTC. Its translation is CASSEAPGVGYGYTF.

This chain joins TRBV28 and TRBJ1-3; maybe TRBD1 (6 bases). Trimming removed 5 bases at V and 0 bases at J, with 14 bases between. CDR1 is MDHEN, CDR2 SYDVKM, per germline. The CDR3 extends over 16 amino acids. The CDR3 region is CASSKTTGRSGNTIYF. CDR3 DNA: TGTGCCAGCAGTAAGACGACAGGACGCTCTGGAAACACCATATATTTT.

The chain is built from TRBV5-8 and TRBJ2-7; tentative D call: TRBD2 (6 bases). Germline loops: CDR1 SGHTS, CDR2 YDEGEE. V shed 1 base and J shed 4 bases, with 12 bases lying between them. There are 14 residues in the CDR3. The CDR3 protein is CASSLRHGLYEQYF. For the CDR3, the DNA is TGTGCCAGCAGCTTGCGTCACGGACTATACGAGCAGTACTTC.

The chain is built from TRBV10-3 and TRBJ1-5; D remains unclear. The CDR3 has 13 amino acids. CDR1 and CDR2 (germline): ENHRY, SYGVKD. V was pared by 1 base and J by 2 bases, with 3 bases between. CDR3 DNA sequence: TGTGCCATCAGTGAGTTCGGCAATCAGCCCCAGCATTTT. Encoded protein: CAISEFGNQPQHF.

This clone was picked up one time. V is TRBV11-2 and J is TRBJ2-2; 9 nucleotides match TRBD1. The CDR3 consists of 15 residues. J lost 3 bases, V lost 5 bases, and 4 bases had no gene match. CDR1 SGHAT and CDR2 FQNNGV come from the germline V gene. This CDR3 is CASSQGQGYTGELFF. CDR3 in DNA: TGTGCCAGCAGCCAAGGACAGGGGTACACCGGGGAGCTGTTTTTT.

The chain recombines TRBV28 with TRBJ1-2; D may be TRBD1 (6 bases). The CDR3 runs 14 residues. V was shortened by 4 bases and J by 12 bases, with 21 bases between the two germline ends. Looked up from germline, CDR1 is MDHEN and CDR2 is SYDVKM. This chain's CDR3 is CASSSGRGHNRDTF. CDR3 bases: TGTGCCAGCAGTTCGGGCAGGGGCCATAACCGGGACACCTTC.

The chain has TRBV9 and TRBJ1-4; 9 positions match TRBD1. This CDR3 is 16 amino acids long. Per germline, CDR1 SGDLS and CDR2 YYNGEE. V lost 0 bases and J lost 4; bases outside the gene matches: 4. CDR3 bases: TGTGCCAGCAGCGTAGCTCCGGGACAGGGTAATGAAAAACTGTTTTTT. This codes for CASSVAPGQGNEKLFF.

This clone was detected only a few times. This CDR3 reads CASSVGQGYGYTF. The CDR3 DNA is TGTGCCAGCAGCGTGGGACAGGGGTATGGCTACACCTTC. The genes are TRBV9 and TRBJ1-2; 10 positions match TRBD1. V dropped 2 bases and J dropped 5; count of bases not matched to a gene: 0. The CDR3 contains 13 residues. Germline loops: CDR1 SGDLS, CDR2 YYNGEE.

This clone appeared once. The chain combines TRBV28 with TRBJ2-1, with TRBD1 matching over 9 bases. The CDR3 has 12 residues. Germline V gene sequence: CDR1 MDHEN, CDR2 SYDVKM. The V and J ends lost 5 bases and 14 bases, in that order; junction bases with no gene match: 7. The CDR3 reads CASSPSTGGEFF. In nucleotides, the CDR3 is TGTGCCAGCAGTCCATCGACAGGGGGTGAGTTCTTC.

The CDR3 sequence: CASSIFPVTYVQDEQFF. DNA of the CDR3: TGTGCCAGTAGTATATTTCCGGTAACCTACGTCCAGGATGAGCAGTTCTTC. The rearrangement uses TRBV19 and TRBJ2-1; D gene unclear. The CDR3 runs 17 residues. From germline, CDR1 is LNHDA and CDR2 SQIVND (reference sequence). Trimming cost V 2 bases and J 8 bases, with 22 bases left between them.

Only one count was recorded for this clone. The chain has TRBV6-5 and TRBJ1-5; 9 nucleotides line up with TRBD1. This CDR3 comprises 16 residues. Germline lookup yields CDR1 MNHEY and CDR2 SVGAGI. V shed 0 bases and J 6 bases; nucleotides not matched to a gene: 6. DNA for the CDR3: TGTGCCAGCAGTTACTCGGGACAGGGTAGGGGTCAGCCCCAGCATTTT. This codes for CASSYSGQGRGQPQHF.

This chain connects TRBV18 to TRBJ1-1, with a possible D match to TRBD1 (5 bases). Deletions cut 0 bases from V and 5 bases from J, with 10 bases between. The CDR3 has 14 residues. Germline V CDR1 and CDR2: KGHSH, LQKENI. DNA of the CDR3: TGTGCCAGCTCACCACCGGGGGGAGAAACTGAAGCTTTCTTT. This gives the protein CASSPPGGETEAFF. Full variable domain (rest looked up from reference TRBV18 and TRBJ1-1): NAGVMQNPRHLVRRRGQEARLRCSPMKGHSHVYWYRQLPEEGLKFMVYLQKENIIDESGMPKERFSAEFPKEGPSILRIQQVVRGDSAAYFCASSPPGGETEAFFGQGTRLTVV.